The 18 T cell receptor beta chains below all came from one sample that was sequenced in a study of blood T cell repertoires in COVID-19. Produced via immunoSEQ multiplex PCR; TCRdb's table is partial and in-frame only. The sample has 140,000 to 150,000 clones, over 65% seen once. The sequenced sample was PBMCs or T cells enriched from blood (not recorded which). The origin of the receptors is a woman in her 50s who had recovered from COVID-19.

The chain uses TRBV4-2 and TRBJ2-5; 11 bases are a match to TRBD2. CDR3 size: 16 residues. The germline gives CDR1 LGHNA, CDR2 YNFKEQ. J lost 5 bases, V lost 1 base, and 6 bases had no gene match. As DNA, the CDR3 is TGTGCCAGCAGCCAAGGGGTGACTAGCGGGGACGAGACCCAGTACTTC. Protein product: CASSQGVTSGDETQYF.

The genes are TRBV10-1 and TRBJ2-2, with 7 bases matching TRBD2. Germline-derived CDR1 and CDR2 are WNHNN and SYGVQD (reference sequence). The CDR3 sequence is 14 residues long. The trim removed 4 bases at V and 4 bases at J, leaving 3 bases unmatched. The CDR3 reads CASSVGLPTGELFF. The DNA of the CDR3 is TGCGCCAGCAGTGTGGGACTACCCACCGGGGAGCTGTTTTTT.

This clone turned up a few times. CDR3 nucleotide sequence: TGCAGCGTTGGTATGGGACAGGCCTACGAGCAGTACTTC. Encoded protein: CSVGMGQAYEQYF. V gene TRBV29-1 combines with J gene TRBJ2-7; 8 bases agree with TRBD1. CDR3 length equals 13 residues. CDR1 SQVTM and CDR2 ANQGSEA come from the germline V gene. V was clipped by 4 bases and J by 2 bases; unmatched bases: 4.

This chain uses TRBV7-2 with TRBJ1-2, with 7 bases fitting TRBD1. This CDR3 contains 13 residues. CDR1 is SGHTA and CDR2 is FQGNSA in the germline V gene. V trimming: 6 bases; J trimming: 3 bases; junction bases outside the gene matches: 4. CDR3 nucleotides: TGTGCCAGCAGTTCCGGACAGGACTATGGCTACACCTTC. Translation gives CASSSGQDYGYTF.

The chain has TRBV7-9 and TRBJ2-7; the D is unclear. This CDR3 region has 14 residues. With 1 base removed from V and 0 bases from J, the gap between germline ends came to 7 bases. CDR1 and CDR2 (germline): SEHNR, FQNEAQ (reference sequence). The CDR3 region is CASSLGRLSYEQYF. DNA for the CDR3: TGTGCCAGCAGCTTAGGGCGGCTCTCCTACGAGCAGTACTTC.

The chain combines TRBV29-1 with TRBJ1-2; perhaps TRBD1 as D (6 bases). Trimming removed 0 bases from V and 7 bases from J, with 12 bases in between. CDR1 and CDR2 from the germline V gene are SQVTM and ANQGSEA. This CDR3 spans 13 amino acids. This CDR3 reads CSVEDGQGLGYTF. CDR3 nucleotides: TGCAGCGTTGAAGATGGGCAGGGGCTTGGCTACACCTTC.

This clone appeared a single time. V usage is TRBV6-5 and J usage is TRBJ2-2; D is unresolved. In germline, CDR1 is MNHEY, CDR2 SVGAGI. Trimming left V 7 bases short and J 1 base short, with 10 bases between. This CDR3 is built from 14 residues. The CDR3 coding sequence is TGTGCCAGCAAACTCAGGATGAACACCGGGGAGCTGTTTTTT. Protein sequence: CASKLRMNTGELFF.

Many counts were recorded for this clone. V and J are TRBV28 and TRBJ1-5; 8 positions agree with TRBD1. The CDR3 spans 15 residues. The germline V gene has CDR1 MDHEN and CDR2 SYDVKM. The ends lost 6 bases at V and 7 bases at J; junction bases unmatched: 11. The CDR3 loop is CASSPDRGRWQPQHF. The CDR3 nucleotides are TGTGCCAGCAGCCCTGACAGGGGACGGTGGCAGCCCCAGCATTTT.

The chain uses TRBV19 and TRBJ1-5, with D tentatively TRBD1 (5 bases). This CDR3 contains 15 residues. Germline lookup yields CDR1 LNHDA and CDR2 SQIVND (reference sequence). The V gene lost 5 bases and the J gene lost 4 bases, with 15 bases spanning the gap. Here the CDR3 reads CASSFGGERNQPQHF. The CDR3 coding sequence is TGTGCCAGTAGTTTCGGGGGGGAGAGGAATCAGCCCCAGCATTTT.

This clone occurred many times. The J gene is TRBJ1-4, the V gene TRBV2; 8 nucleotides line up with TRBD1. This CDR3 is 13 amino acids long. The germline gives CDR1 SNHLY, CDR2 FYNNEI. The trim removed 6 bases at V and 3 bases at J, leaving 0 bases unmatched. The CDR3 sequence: CASRGQANEKLFF. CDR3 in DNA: TGTGCCAGCAGGGGACAGGCTAATGAAAAACTGTTTTTT.

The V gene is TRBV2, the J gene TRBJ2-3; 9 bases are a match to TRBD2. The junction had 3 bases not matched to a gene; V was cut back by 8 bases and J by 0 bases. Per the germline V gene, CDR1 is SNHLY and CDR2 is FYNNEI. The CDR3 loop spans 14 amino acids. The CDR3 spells CASGLAGSTDTQYF. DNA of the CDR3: TGTGCCAGCGGCCTAGCGGGGAGCACAGATACGCAGTATTTT.

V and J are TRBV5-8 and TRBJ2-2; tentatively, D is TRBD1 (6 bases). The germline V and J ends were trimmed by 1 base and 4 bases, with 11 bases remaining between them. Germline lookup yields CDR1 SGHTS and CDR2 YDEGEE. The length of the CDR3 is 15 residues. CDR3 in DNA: TGTGCCAGCAGCTTGAACAGGGTGACCACCGGGGAGCTGTTTTTT. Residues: CASSLNRVTTGELFF.

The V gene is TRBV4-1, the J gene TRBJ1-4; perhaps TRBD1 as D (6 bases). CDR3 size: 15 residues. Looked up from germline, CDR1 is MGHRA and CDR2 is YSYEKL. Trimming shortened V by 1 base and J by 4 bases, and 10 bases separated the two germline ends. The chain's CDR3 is CASSQGTDYNEKLFF. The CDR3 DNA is TGCGCCAGCAGCCAAGGGACAGACTATAATGAAAAACTGTTTTTT.

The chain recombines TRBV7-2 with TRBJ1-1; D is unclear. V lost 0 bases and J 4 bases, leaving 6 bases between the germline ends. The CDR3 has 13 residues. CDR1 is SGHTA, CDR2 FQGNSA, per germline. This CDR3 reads CASSLARGTEAFF. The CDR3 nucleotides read TGTGCCAGCAGCTTAGCGCGGGGCACTGAAGCTTTCTTT.

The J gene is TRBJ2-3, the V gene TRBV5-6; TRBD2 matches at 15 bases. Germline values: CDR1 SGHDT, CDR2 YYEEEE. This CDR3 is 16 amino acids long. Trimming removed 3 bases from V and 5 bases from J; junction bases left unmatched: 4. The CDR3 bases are TGTGCCAGCAGCTGGACTAGCGGGGGGGCGAAAGATACGCAGTATTTT. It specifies CASSWTSGGAKDTQYF.

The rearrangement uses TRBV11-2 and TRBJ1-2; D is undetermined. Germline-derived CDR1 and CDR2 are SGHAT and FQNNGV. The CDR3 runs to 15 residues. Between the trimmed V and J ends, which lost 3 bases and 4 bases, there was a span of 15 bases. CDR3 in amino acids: CASSFKPPSVYGYTF. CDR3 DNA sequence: TGTGCCAGCAGCTTTAAGCCCCCCAGCGTCTATGGCTACACCTTC.

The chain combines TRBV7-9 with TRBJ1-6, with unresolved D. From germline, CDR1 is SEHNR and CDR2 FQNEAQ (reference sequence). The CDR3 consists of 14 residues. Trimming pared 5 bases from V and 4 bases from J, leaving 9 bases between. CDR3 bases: TGTGCCAGCAGCCCGGAGGAGTATAATTCACCCCTCCACTTT. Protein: CASSPEEYNSPLHF.

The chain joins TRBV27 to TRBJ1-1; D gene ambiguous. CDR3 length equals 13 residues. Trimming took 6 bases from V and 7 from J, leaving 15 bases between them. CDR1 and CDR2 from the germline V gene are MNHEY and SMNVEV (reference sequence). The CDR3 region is CASRSLGQSEAFF. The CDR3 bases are TGTGCCAGCAGGTCCCTTGGGCAGAGTGAAGCTTTCTTT.